This T cell receptor (beta chain) originates from a study of identifying expanded T cells in peripheral blood. Germline V gene sequence: CDR1 MNHEY, CDR2 SVGAGI. V lost 5 bases to trimming and J lost 10 bases; unmatched junction nucleotides: 11. The CDR3 contains 15 residues. TCRdb's copy holds only in-frame clones and misses some; the assay was immunoSEQ multiplex PCR. Found here are around 100,000 clones, around 89% of them singletons; the top ten hold roughly 15%. Sequencing was carried out using blood. J is TRBJ2-7 and V is TRBV6-5, with TRBD2 identical over 13 bases. The TCR originated in a person between 18 and 75 years old in good health. CDR3 in DNA: TGTGCCAGCAGTCTTACCCAGACTAGCGGGGGGCCTCAGTACTTC. Amino acid sequence: CASSLTQTSGGPQYF.